These 5 T cell receptor beta chains were sequenced from one sample in a study of blood T cell repertoires in COVID-19. The data were produced by immunoSEQ multiplex PCR, yet TCRdb's version contains in-frame clones alone and is incomplete. The data hold fewer than 250,000 clones, with about 83% observed a single time. The source material was peripheral blood. These receptors were collected from a woman aged 40 to 55 with active or convalescent COVID-19.

The genes are TRBV11-3 and TRBJ1-5, with D tentatively TRBD1 (5 bases). From germline, CDR1 is SGHNT and CDR2 YENEEA. This CDR3 is 15 amino acids long. The ends were cut back, 5 bases at V and 1 base at J, with 12 bases in the middle. This chain's CDR3 is CASSPGRVSNQPQHF. The CDR3 nucleotides are TGTGCCAGCAGCCCTGGCAGGGTAAGCAATCAGCCCCAGCATTTT. The full variable domain, completed using reference TRBV11-3 and TRBJ1-5, is EAGVVQSPRYKIIEKKQPVAFWCNPISGHNTLYWYLQNLGQGPELLIRYENEEAVDDSQLPKDRFSAERLKGVDSTLKIQPAELGDSAVYLCASSPGRVSNQPQHFGDGTRLSIL.

This rearrangement joins TRBV7-2 to TRBJ1-6; no definite D call. The germline V gene has CDR1 SGHTA and CDR2 FQGNSA. The ends were cut back, 1 base at V and 7 bases at J, with 14 bases in the middle. This CDR3 is built from 16 residues. This chain's CDR3 is CASSLETSSGNSPLHF. The CDR3 DNA sequence: TGTGCCAGCAGCTTAGAGACATCTTCGGGGAATTCACCCCTCCACTTT.

The CDR3 protein is CAIRTPRDGYTF. The CDR3 region has the DNA TGTGCCATCCGGACTCCCCGGGATGGCTACACCTTC. V usage is TRBV2 and J usage is TRBJ1-2, with D unresolved. Germline V gene data show CDR1 as SNHLY and CDR2 as FYNNEI. Trimming cost V 10 bases and J 6 bases, with 15 bases left between them. This CDR3 spans 12 amino acids.

This chain joins TRBV7-6 and TRBJ2-3; tentatively, D is TRBD1 (6 bases). The CDR3 is 15 residues long. CDR1 and CDR2 from the germline V gene are SGHVS and FNYEAQ. Trimming removed 5 bases at V and 3 bases at J, with 15 bases between. The CDR3 loop is CASSPAQGITDTQYF. CDR3 coding DNA: TGTGCCAGCAGCCCGGCGCAGGGGATAACAGATACGCAGTATTTT.

This rearrangement joins TRBV19 to TRBJ1-1, with D tentatively TRBD1 (6 bases). Per germline, CDR1 LNHDA and CDR2 SQIVND (reference sequence). This CDR3 has 12 amino acids. The germline V and J ends were trimmed by 7 bases and 3 bases, with 9 bases remaining between them. CDR3 nucleotides: TGTGCCAGTAACTACAGGGACACTGAAGCTTTCTTT. This sequence encodes CASNYRDTEAFF.